The TCR beta chain under discussion was sequenced for a study of T cells in Graves' hyperthyroidism and ophthalmopathy. The source material, RNA transcripts, was used to amplify TCR beta CDR3 regions. First-round RT-PCR targeting the TCR CDR3 was performed with the HTBI primer set. MiXCR, applied by TCRdb to the multiplex PCR reads, yields one record per CDR3 protein. Seen here are hundreds of thousands of distinct CDR3 sequences, roughly 37% observed once, and the top ten hold around 9.3%. A remark on this clonotype: Its antigen is as yet unknown.

Stable Graves' hyperthyroidism denoted no ophthalmopathy progression over 18 months. The PBMCs were taken from around 10 ml of fresh peripheral blood. Study-wide results and limits: Most expanded thyroid clonotypes above 0.001 recurred in blood.

V lost 10 bases and J 4 bases, leaving 14 bases between the germline ends. The CDR3 has 13 amino acids. Germline V gene lookup returns CDR1 ENHRY and CDR2 SYGVKD. Material: blood. The chain employs TRBV10-3 and TRBJ1-5; D is unclear. This receptor was identified in a man aged 18 to 30 with Graves' hyperthyroidism. The CDR3 coding sequence is TGTGCCAGCAGGATACCCAATAATCAGCCCCAGCATTTT. It encodes CASRIPNNQPQHF.